The rows below give T cell receptor beta chains drawn from one sample of a study of cytomegalovirus exposure and HLA in healthy donors. Measured with immunoSEQ multiplex PCR; TCRdb has only the in-frame clones, and not every one. The sample consists of approximately 110,000 clones, under 85% of them appearing once. Sequencing input: PBMCs. The receptors stem from a woman aged 45-65 years in good health and CMV-seropositive. Each CDR3 is given with its conserved first and last residue. D genes are given only for firm matches. For some rows the clone size is stated as once, few or many, or as a class when expanded; others skip it.

clone_size j_call d_call v_call cdr3_nt cdr3_aa
. TRBJ1-3 . TRBV6-5 TGTGCCAGCAGTCCCGGGAGGGGCTCTGGAAACACCATATATTTT CASSPGRGSGNTIYF
. TRBJ2-7 . TRBV19 TGTGCCAGTAGTATTTCTACTTCCGAGCAGTACTTC CASSISTSEQYF
. TRBJ2-7 . TRBV11-1 TGTGCCAGCAGCTTAATAAGTCCCGGCGAGCAGTACTTC CASSLISPGEQYF
. TRBJ1-3 . TRBV28 TGTGCCAGCAGCAACGACCTAGTCGGGGGAAACACCATATATTTT CASSNDLVGGNTIYF
. TRBJ2-5 TRBD2 TRBV10-2 TGCGCCAGCAGTGAGTCCCTAGCGGAAGAGACCCAGTACTTC CASSESLAEETQYF
. TRBJ2-5 . TRBV4-3 TGCGCCAGCAGCCAAGAGGGAAAAGGGGGAGAGACCCAGTACTTC CASSQEGKGGETQYF
. TRBJ2-7 . TRBV6-6 TGTGCCAGCAGGACCCTGACAAGCTACGAGCAGTACTTC CASRTLTSYEQYF
. TRBJ2-2 TRBD1 TRBV15 TGTGCCACCAGCAGAGATCTCTGGACAGGGGACACCGGGGAGCTGTTTTTT CATSRDLWTGDTGELFF
. TRBJ1-2 . TRBV19 TGTGCCAGTAGTATTGGTGCCCCTCTGCTAAGTGGCTACACCTTC CASSIGAPLLSGYTF
. TRBJ1-6 TRBD1 TRBV28 TGTGCCAGCAGTCCCCCGGACAGGTCCATCCCGAGCTCCTATAATTCACCCCTCCACTTT CASSPPDRSIPSSYNSPLHF
. TRBJ1-5 TRBD1 TRBV7-2 TGTGCCAGCAGCTTAGTAGGGGGCGGGTATGGCAATCAGCCCCAGCATTTT CASSLVGGGYGNQPQHF
few TRBJ1-4 . TRBV2 TGTGCCAGCAGAACCAGGTGGGGGGGAGAGGAAAAACTGTTTTTT CASRTRWGGEEKLFF
. TRBJ2-5 . TRBV6-5 TGTGCCAGCAAGATGTCGACTGAGAAAGAGACCCAGTACTTC CASKMSTEKETQYF
. TRBJ1-6 . TRBV5-6 TGTGCCAGCAGCCGGACACCCTGGGGTTCACCCCTCCACTTT CASSRTPWGSPLHF
. TRBJ1-2 . TRBV7-2 TGTGCCAGCACCCCTGGGCATCATGGGAGTGGCTACACCTTC CASTPGHHGSGYTF
few TRBJ2-2 . TRBV19 TGTGCCAGTAGTATAGACATCATCGGGGAGCTGTTTTTT CASSIDIIGELFF
few TRBJ2-1 . TRBV7-2 TGTGCCAGCAGCGCGAGGACAACTTACAATGAGCAGTTCTTC CASSARTTYNEQFF
. TRBJ1-6 . TRBV5-6 TGTGCCAGCAGCCACGGGGGGAATAATTCACCCCTCCACTTT CASSHGGNNSPLHF
. TRBJ1-6 TRBD1 TRBV27 TGTGCCAGCAGTCCCCGGACAGGGGGGTTTTCACCCCTCCACTTT CASSPRTGGFSPLHF
. TRBJ2-3 . TRBV6-6 TGTGCCAGCAGCGCGGGAGATACGCAGTATTTT CASSAGDTQYF
few TRBJ2-7 TRBD2 TRBV7-6 TGTGCCAGCAGCTTCGGACTAGCGGGGGGAAGCTCCTACGAGCAGTACTTC CASSFGLAGGSSYEQYF
. TRBJ1-4 TRBD1 TRBV27 TGTGCCAGCAGTTCCCGGACAGGGCGGGGGCAACTGTTTTTT CASSSRTGRGQLFF
. TRBJ1-2 . TRBV2 TGTGCCAGCAGTGAGAACGGTCGGAGGGGCTCTTTGGGTGGCTACACCTTC CASSENGRRGSLGGYTF
. TRBJ1-3 TRBD1 TRBV11-2 TGTGCCAGCAGCACAACAGGGGCCTCTGGAAACACCATATATTTT CASSTTGASGNTIYF
. TRBJ2-3 . TRBV5-1 TGCGCCAGCAGCTTGGATCGAGGGGGTTTAGATACGCAGTATTTT CASSLDRGGLDTQYF
. TRBJ1-2 . TRBV2 TGTGCCAGCAGACCAACATACATGCGGGGCTACACCTTC CASRPTYMRGYTF
once TRBJ2-2 . TRBV6-1 TGTGCCAGTGCGACTAGCGGGGAGCTGTTTTTT CASATSGELFF
. TRBJ2-2 . TRBV6-1 TGTGCCAGCAGTGACATCAGGGTACCTCACACCGGGGAGCTGTTTTTT CASSDIRVPHTGELFF
few TRBJ2-1 TRBD2 TRBV6-5 TGTGCCAGCAGTGCTCCTGGCGGGGGGCGCTATGAGCAGTTCTTC CASSAPGGGRYEQFF
. TRBJ1-6 . TRBV27 TGTGCCAGCAGCGAGTTCGTTAATTCACCCCTCCACTTT CASSEFVNSPLHF
. TRBJ2-5 TRBD2 TRBV5-1 TGCGCCAGCAGCTTGAGCGGGGGGCCCGGAAAGAACCAAGAGACCCAGTACTTC CASSLSGGPGKNQETQYF
. TRBJ2-3 TRBD1 TRBV30 TGTGCCTGGCAACAGGGGGGCACAGATACGCAGTATTTT CAWQQGGTDTQYF
. TRBJ2-7 . TRBV5-1 TGCGCCAGCAGCCAACGAAGCGGTGATGCCTACGAGCAGTACTTC CASSQRSGDAYEQYF
. TRBJ2-1 TRBD1 TRBV6-5 TGTGCCAGCAGTAAGGGACAGGCGTACAATGAGCAGTTCTTC CASSKGQAYNEQFF
. TRBJ1-1 . TRBV19 TGTGCCAGTAGTATTAGAAATACTGAAGCTTTCTTT CASSIRNTEAFF
. TRBJ2-3 TRBD2 TRBV11-2 TGTGCCAGCAGCTTAGGTAGCGGGGCTAGCACAGATACGCAGTATTTT CASSLGSGASTDTQYF
. TRBJ2-4 . TRBV23-1 TGCGCCAGCAGATCAGACAGAACCAAAAACATTCAGTACTTC CASRSDRTKNIQYF
once TRBJ2-1 TRBD2 TRBV4-3 TGCGCCAGCAGCCAAGATGTAGCGGGGGCGGGCAATGAGCAGTTCTTC CASSQDVAGAGNEQFF
once TRBJ1-5 TRBD1 TRBV7-9 TGTGCCAGCAGCTCACACTCGGACAGGGGGGGTCAGCCCCAGCATTTT CASSSHSDRGGQPQHF
few TRBJ1-5 . TRBV15 TGTGCCACCAGGAAGGAGGGGTACAGCAATCAGCCCCAGCATTTT CATRKEGYSNQPQHF
. TRBJ2-1 TRBD2 TRBV18 TGTGCCAGCTCACCCGGACTAGCGGGGCACAATGAGCAGTTCTTC CASSPGLAGHNEQFF
. TRBJ2-7 TRBD1 TRBV10-3 TGTGCCATCAGTGAGCCGACAGGGGGTTCCTACGAGCAGTACTTC CAISEPTGGSYEQYF
. TRBJ2-5 TRBD2 TRBV9 TGTGCCAGCAGCGTAGGGAGTAGCGGGGGGCTACAAGAGACCCAGTACTTC CASSVGSSGGLQETQYF
. TRBJ2-1 . TRBV6-5 TGTGCCAGCAGCCTTGTACAGGGTGGGGAGCAGTTCTTC CASSLVQGGEQFF
. TRBJ2-7 TRBD1 TRBV7-9 TGTGCCAGCAGCTTCGGACAGGTGAGCTCCTACGAGCAGTACTTC CASSFGQVSSYEQYF
few TRBJ2-7 . TRBV27 TGTGCCAGCAGAAGGAACCGAGGGGGTACAGATTACTACGAGCAGTACTTC CASRRNRGGTDYYEQYF
. TRBJ1-1 . TRBV27 TGTGCCAGCAGCCGGAGGGAGAAGGGCACTGAAGCTTTCTTT CASSRREKGTEAFF
. TRBJ2-5 TRBD2 TRBV10-2 TGCGCCAGCAGTGAGGGGGCGGGAGGCCAAGAGACCCAGTACTTC CASSEGAGGQETQYF
. TRBJ2-7 . TRBV4-3 TGCGCCAGCAGCCAAGGGGCAGCCACCGACTACGAGCAGTACTTC CASSQGAATDYEQYF
. TRBJ2-7 TRBD2 TRBV18 TGTGCCAGCTCCCGCACTCCGACTAGCGGGGCCTACGAGCAGTACTTC CASSRTPTSGAYEQYF
few TRBJ2-7 TRBD1 TRBV27 TGTGCCAGCGTGGGACAGGGTAAATACGAGCAGTACTTC CASVGQGKYEQYF
. TRBJ2-1 TRBD2 TRBV28 TGTGCCAGCAGCTCGTTGCGGGGGATCTACAATGAGCAGTTCTTC CASSSLRGIYNEQFF
. TRBJ1-5 . TRBV2 TGTGCCAGCAGTGAGGGGACAAGTCGGACTCAGCCCCAGCATTTT CASSEGTSRTQPQHF
. TRBJ2-5 TRBD1 TRBV13 TGTGCCAGCAGCTTAGGGCTACAGGGGGGAGAGACCCAGTACTTC CASSLGLQGGETQYF
. TRBJ2-5 TRBD2 TRBV4-2 TGTGCCAGCAGCCATGCGACTAGCGGGGGCCAAGAGACCCAGTACTTC CASSHATSGGQETQYF
. TRBJ2-2 TRBD1 TRBV7-8 TGTGCCAGCAGCTTAGAAGGGACAGCACCCGGGACCGGGGAGCTGTTTTTT CASSLEGTAPGTGELFF
. TRBJ2-1 . TRBV7-2 TGTGCCAGCAGCTTAGTTAGTGGCTCCTACAATGAGCAGTTCTTC CASSLVSGSYNEQFF
. TRBJ2-3 . TRBV19 TGTGCCAGTAAGGACAGCCCCAGCACAGATACGCAGTATTTT CASKDSPSTDTQYF
. TRBJ1-6 . TRBV10-3 TGTGCCATCGGGGGCAAGAATAATTCACCCCTCCACTTT CAIGGKNNSPLHF
. TRBJ2-3 . TRBV12-5 TGTGCTAGTGGTCAGGACCTGGGGCGGCGCACAGATACGCAGTATTTT CASGQDLGRRTDTQYF